One sample yielded the 4 T cell receptor beta chains listed below, sequenced in a study of blood T cell repertoires in COVID-19. This table comes from immunoSEQ multiplex PCR, and its TCRdb copy is limited to in-frame clones, with some not included. This table has about 98,000 clones, roughly four fifths appearing once. Sequencing was done on a sample of peripheral blood. These TCRs come from a man aged 40-55 years with active or convalescent COVID-19.

This clone appeared a single time. This chain links TRBV14 with TRBJ2-2; D possibly corresponds to TRBD2 (5 bases). The CDR3 runs to 13 residues. Germline loops: CDR1 SGHDN, CDR2 FVKESK. Trimming cost V 4 bases and J 5 bases, with 8 bases left between them. The CDR3 bases are TGTGCCAGCAGCCCGAGGACTACCGGGGAGCTGTTTTTT. Its protein product is CASSPRTTGELFF.

The chain couples TRBV4-2 to TRBJ2-3; 9 bases agree with TRBD2. V shed 4 bases and J 8 bases; nucleotides not matched to a gene: 10. The CDR3 loop spans 15 amino acids. Germline-derived CDR1 and CDR2 are LGHNA and YNFKEQ. The CDR3 loop reads CASSLGGGGVGTQYF. CDR3 DNA sequence: TGTGCCAGCAGCCTCGGGGGCGGGGGGGTTGGTACGCAGTATTTT.

CDR3 bases: TGTGCCAGCTCACCCCGAACAGGGGGGTTCCAAGATACGCAGTATTTT. It yields the protein CASSPRTGGFQDTQYF. The chain joins TRBV18 to TRBJ2-3, with 8 bases matching TRBD1. Per the germline V gene, CDR1 is KGHSH and CDR2 is LQKENI. Trimming removed 3 bases from V and 5 bases from J; junction bases left unmatched: 10. The CDR3 is made up of 16 amino acids.

The chain uses TRBV3-1 (or the pseudogene TRBV3-2) and TRBJ1-1; D may be TRBD1 (6 bases). The germline V gene encodes CDR1 LGHDT and CDR2 YNNKEL (reference sequence). This CDR3 is 16 amino acids long. Between the trimmed V and J ends, which lost 6 bases and 1 base, there was a span of 18 bases. The CDR3 DNA reads TGTGCCAGCAGGCTCTTGGGGGCGACATCGAACACTGAAGCTTTCTTT. It translates to CASRLLGATSNTEAFF.